This T cell receptor beta chain came from a study of blood T cells in healthy people across ages. Study background: Capture via template switching afforded approximately one barcoded beta molecule per two T cells.

Points from the study as a whole: Donors of long life had a larger count of naive CD4+ cells and greater diversity than aged donors. There was no known CMV status for donors, so expanded clonotype changes were possibly confounded. Age showed a roughly linear inverse relationship with TCR beta diversity per million T cells.

Together with a sample-barcoded 5' primer, a J-beta primer mix was included in a second PCR lasting about 6 to 11 cycles. TCRdb re-derived calls from the 5' RACE reads in MiXCR, one entry per CDR3 protein. In the table there are 1,800,000 or so distinct CDR3 sequences, around 40% of which are singletons. Turning to this clonotype: Its antigen is currently unknown.

The TCR comes from a human donor in good health. The source material was blood.

The CDR3 DNA follows: TGTGCCAGCAGCTTAATTCGGGAGGGGTGGCTGGGGTACTTC. It codes for CASSLIREGWLGYF. The rearrangement links TRBV7-3 to TRBJ2-7, with 8 nucleotides matching TRBD2. This CDR3 comprises 14 residues. Germline values: CDR1 SGHTA, CDR2 FQGTGA. J was trimmed by 12 bases and V by 1 base; bases with no gene match: 11.